The sequence of this T cell receptor (beta chain) was determined in a study of blood T cell repertoires in COVID-19. Study details: The United States, Italy and Spain provided the acute and convalescent COVID-19 samples. From T cells, B-cell-depleted T cells, or PBMCs came the material, which was cDNA or gDNA.

The germline V gene encodes CDR1 SQVTM and CDR2 ANQGSEA. The CDR3 has 14 amino acids. Unmatched junction bases numbered 7, after V lost 3 bases and J lost 5 bases. Original handling: Reference gene primer amplification yielded estimated nucleated cell counts. TCRdb's table, derived via immunoSEQ multiplex PCR, lists solely in-frame clones and lacks some. That table furnishes V, J and clone size, whereas the DNA furnished D and trimming. The profile shows about 320,000 clones, roughly 87% of them singletons. Participants' reported clinical history set cohort assignment. This chain uses TRBV29-1 with TRBJ2-5, with 9 bases identical to TRBD2. The TCR comes from a woman aged 18-35 years who had recovered from COVID-19. Sequenced: PBMCs or T cells enriched from blood (not recorded which). CDR3 region: CSVERLAGRETQYF. The CDR3 bases are TGCAGCGTTGAGCGGCTAGCGGGAAGGGAGACCCAGTACTTC.